These 14 T cell receptor beta chains were all obtained from the same sample, sequenced in a study of T cell repertoires in cytomegalovirus infection. MiXCR, run by TCRdb on the reads, gives a single entry per CDR3 protein. The sample lists around 320,000 distinct CDR3 sequences; more than 9% were seen once. Sequencing was carried out using PBMCs. These receptors were obtained from a human donor in good health (CMV status not recorded). Some clones in this sample may be carry-over from other donors' samples.

This clonotype was counted ten times or more. This chain connects TRBV7-2 to TRBJ1-4, with 7 bases identical to TRBD1. This CDR3 is built from 17 residues. Germline V lookup: CDR1 SGHTA, CDR2 FQGNSA. The V and J ends lost 2 bases and 7 bases, in that order; junction bases with no gene match: 13. The CDR3 nucleotides read TGTGCCAGCAGCTTAAATCAAATCGGTGCAGGGGGTGAAAAACTGTTTTTT. Encoded protein: CASSLNQIGAGGEKLFF.

This chain uses TRBV15 with TRBJ2-2; TRBD2 aligns across 9 bases. Germline CDR1 is LNHNV and CDR2 is YYDKDF (reference sequence). With V trimmed by 0 bases and J by 4 bases, 9 bases remained unmatched. The CDR3 is made up of 18 amino acids. This chain's CDR3 is CATSRDSGLAGTTGELFF. In DNA form, the CDR3 reads TGTGCCACCAGCAGAGATTCAGGCCTAGCGGGAACCACCGGGGAGCTGTTTTTT.

About this clonotype: A clone one base away is much larger, so this may be a read error. The chain recombines TRBV5-4 with TRBJ1-1; D is possibly TRBD1 (5 bases). The CDR3 is 15 amino acids. Germline CDR1 SGHNT, CDR2 YYREEE (reference sequence). The CDR3 DNA sequence: TGTGCCAGCAGCAGAACGTATCGGGGGAACACTGAAGCTTTATTT. Encoded protein: CASSRTYRGNTEALF. Drawing the rest from reference TRBV5-4 and TRBJ1-1, the complete variable domain is ETGVTQSPTHLIKTRGQQVTLRCSSQSGHNTVSWYQQALGQGPQFIFQYYREEENGRGNFPPRFSGLQFPNYSSELNVNALELDDSALYLCASSRTYRGNTEALFGQGTRLTVV.

Only a few counts were recorded for this clonotype. In DNA, the CDR3 is TGTGCCTGGAGCGGGACTAGCGGGAGAGCAGAGACCCAGTACTTC. Residues: CAWSGTSGRAETQYF. This chain connects TRBV30 to TRBJ2-5; TRBD2 matches 14 bases. This CDR3 spans 15 amino acids. Per germline, CDR1 GTSNPN and CDR2 SVGIG (reference sequence). Trimming at V came to 3 bases and at J to 4 bases, leaving 4 bases not matched to a gene.

In its sample, this clonotype was seen many times. This chain links TRBV7-2 with TRBJ2-2, with 9 bases that match TRBD1. The CDR3 is 16 amino acids. V lost 5 bases to trimming and J lost 5 bases; unmatched junction nucleotides: 9. Germline V lookup: CDR1 SGHTA, CDR2 FQGNSA. CDR3 sequence reads: CASSRTGVVGTGELFF. As DNA, the CDR3 is TGTGCCAGCAGCCGGACAGGGGTCGTGGGGACCGGGGAGCTGTTTTTT.

The genes are TRBV28 and TRBJ1-1, with D possibly TRBD1 on 5 matching bases. Germline V gene sequence: CDR1 MDHEN, CDR2 SYDVKM. Trimming shortened V by 8 bases and J by 0 bases, and 16 bases separated the two germline ends. The CDR3 sequence is 15 residues long. The CDR3 here is CASAGYGRVNTEAFF. CDR3 bases: TGTGCCAGCGCGGGGTATGGCAGGGTGAACACTGAAGCTTTCTTT.

For the CDR3, the DNA is TGCAGCGTCATAGCGGGAAGGCCCATCAATGAGCAGTTCTTC. This encodes CSVIAGRPINEQFF. The genes are TRBV29-1 and TRBJ2-1; 8 bases fit TRBD2. CDR3 length: 14 amino acids. Germline-derived CDR1 and CDR2 are SQVTM and ANQGSEA. Trimming removed 6 bases from V and 6 bases from J; junction bases left unmatched: 10.

Ten or more counts support this clonotype. The rearrangement joins TRBV7-2 to TRBJ2-1; 7 bases map to TRBD2. Germline CDR1 SGHTA, CDR2 FQGNSA. Germline trimming cut 5 bases from V and 6 bases from J; bases unmatched to any gene: 4. The CDR3 spans 13 residues. As DNA, the CDR3 is TGTGCCAGCAGCCGGGGGGTTACCAATGAGCAGTTCTTC. Translated, it gives CASSRGVTNEQFF.

This clonotype was seen a few times. J is TRBJ2-5 and V is TRBV12-3 or TRBV12-4; the D gene is possibly TRBD1 (7 bases). Trimming pared 6 bases from V and 2 bases from J, leaving 16 bases between. This CDR3 region has 15 residues. The CDR3 nucleotides are TGTGCCAGCAGCCGGTCAGGGGGGATACAAGAGACCCAGTACTTC. Protein product: CASSRSGGIQETQYF.

This clonotype occurred a few times. This chain links TRBV6-2 or TRBV6-3 with TRBJ1-2; 7 bases are shared with TRBD1. There are 14 residues in the CDR3. In germline, CDR1 is MNHEY, CDR2 SVGEGT. V trimming: 4 bases; J trimming: 4 bases; junction bases outside the gene matches: 6. Here the CDR3 reads CASSSLGQAYGYTF. In DNA, the CDR3 is TGTGCCAGCAGTTCCCTTGGACAGGCCTATGGCTACACCTTC.

This clonotype has only a few counts. The V and J genes are TRBV12-3 or TRBV12-4 and TRBJ1-1; D is unresolved. The germline V and J ends were trimmed by 6 bases and 3 bases, with 17 bases remaining between them. The CDR3 is 15 residues long. The CDR3 loop reads CASRLRTAGDTEAFF. The CDR3 DNA reads as TGTGCCAGCAGGCTACGGACGGCGGGTGACACTGAAGCTTTCTTT.

V usage is TRBV29-1 and J usage is TRBJ2-7; TRBD1 agrees at 7 bases. The germline V gene encodes CDR1 SQVTM and CDR2 ANQGSEA. This CDR3 is 14 amino acids long. Trimming took 6 bases from V and 2 from J; bases not matched to a gene: 10. In DNA form, the CDR3 reads TGCAGCGTCACGGAGACAGGGCGAACCTACGAGCAGTACTTC. It translates to CSVTETGRTYEQYF.

This clonotype has a count of ten or more. V gene TRBV12-3 or TRBV12-4 combines with J gene TRBJ2-5; TRBD1 matches at 8 bases. The CDR3 has 15 amino acids. V shed 5 bases and J 5 bases; nucleotides not matched to a gene: 10. CDR3 region: CASSPDRGFVETQYF. Here the CDR3 DNA reads TGTGCCAGCAGTCCCGACAGGGGCTTCGTCGAGACCCAGTACTTC.

The chain links TRBV12-3 or TRBV12-4 to TRBJ1-1; D is possibly TRBD1 (5 bases). The CDR3 is 16 residues long. The V end was cut by 3 bases, the J end by 5 bases, with 19 bases between. Written as DNA, the CDR3 is TGTGCCAGCAGTTTTCCCAGGGATGGGGGTCTGACTGAAGCTTTCTTT. Translation gives CASSFPRDGGLTEAFF.